Below are 12 T cell receptor beta chains sequenced from a single sample in a study of regulatory T cells in long-lasting Graves disease. Regarding time point: newly diagnosed GD, antithyroid drugs for less than 3 months. TCR sequences were obtained from RNA taken from PBMCs. Libraries of TCR beta came from iRepertoire HTBI primers plus Arm-PCR of CDR3 regions. TCRdb used MiXCR to reprocess the multiplex PCR reads, holding one entry per CDR3 protein. The sample carries under 800,000 distinct CDR3 sequences, 16% recorded once. The same sample was also used in a study of T cells in Graves' hyperthyroidism and ophthalmopathy.

The sample here was peripheral blood mononuclear cells (PBMCs), taken at new diagnosis, from a patient treated with antithyroid drugs. The source of these receptors is a woman aged 30 to 39 with Graves disease.

In its sample, this clonotype was seen a few times. This chain uses TRBV2 with TRBJ2-1, with 9 bases matching TRBD2. Germline loops: CDR1 SNHLY, CDR2 FYNNEI. V was clipped by 8 bases and J by 7 bases; unmatched bases: 12. This CDR3 comprises 15 residues. CDR3: CASVDSSGASNEQFF. In DNA form, the CDR3 reads TGTGCCAGCGTTGACTCTAGCGGGGCCTCTAATGAGCAGTTCTTC. Together with reference TRBV2 and TRBJ2-1, the CDR3 gives the full variable domain: EPEVTQTPSHQVTQMGQEVILRCVPISNHLYFYWYRQILGQKVEFLVSFYNNEISEKSEIFDDQFSVERPDGSNFTLKIRSTKLEDSAMYFCASVDSSGASNEQFFGPGTRLTVL.

This chain uses TRBV7-2 with TRBJ1-3; D is unresolved. Germline V gene lookup returns CDR1 SGHTA and CDR2 FQGNSA. Trimming removed 1 base from V and 4 bases from J, with 11 bases in between. CDR3 length equals 15 residues. The CDR3 nucleotides read TGTGCCAGCAGCTTAGTTCGGGGTGAAGGAAACACCATATATTTT. Residues: CASSLVRGEGNTIYF.

This clonotype was observed a handful of times. The chain joins TRBV30 to TRBJ2-5, with TRBD2 matching 7 bases. Unmatched junction bases numbered 5, after V lost 2 bases and J lost 5 bases. The CDR3 extends over 13 amino acids. Germline CDR1 reads GTSNPN; CDR2 reads SVGIG (reference sequence). In nucleotides, the CDR3 is TGTGCCTGGAGTCGCGGGGGTGACGAGACCCAGTACTTC. This gives the protein CAWSRGGDETQYF.

This clonotype was counted many times. The chain couples TRBV6-2 or TRBV6-3 to TRBJ2-3; D is unresolved. The length of the CDR3 is 11 residues. V was shortened by 5 bases and J by 14 bases, with 14 bases between the two germline ends. CDR1 is MNHEY and CDR2 is SVGEGT in the germline V gene. As DNA, the CDR3 is TGTGCCAGCAGTACATTGAACGGGCTGTATTTT. It translates to CASSTLNGLYF.

As for this clonotype: This may be a read error: a much more frequent sequence differs by one nucleotide. The CDR3 does not end in the conserved phenylalanine or tryptophan, so this is likely a read error. The rearrangement uses TRBV29-1 and TRBJ2-5; D is perhaps TRBD2 (5 bases). Germline lookup yields CDR1 SQVTM and CDR2 ANQGSEA. There are 14 residues in the CDR3. Trimming left V 4 bases short and J 5 bases short, with 17 bases between. The CDR3 nucleotides are TGCAGCGTTGGGGAAGGCCGGGAATTGGAGACCCAGTACCTC. Encoded protein: CSVGEGRELETQYL.

This clonotype was observed many times. The chain carries TRBV28 and TRBJ2-3; D call uncertain. Germline CDR1 is MDHEN and CDR2 is SYDVKM. This CDR3 region has 15 residues. The V and J ends lost 6 bases and 5 bases respectively, with 18 bases between them. The CDR3 spells CASSPGPRRKDTQYF. The CDR3 nucleotides are TGTGCCAGCAGCCCCGGACCGCGAAGGAAAGATACGCAGTATTTT.

The chain uses TRBV2 and TRBJ1-6, with a possible D match to TRBD1 (6 bases). This CDR3 spans 13 amino acids. V was cut by 8 bases and J by 8 bases, with 13 bases left in between. CDR1 and CDR2 (germline): SNHLY, FYNNEI. The DNA of the CDR3 is TGTGCCAGCGCAGGACAGAGAGATTCACCCCTCCACTTT. It is translated as CASAGQRDSPLHF.

The chain is built from TRBV27 and TRBJ2-1, with 7 bases lining up with TRBD1. Germline V lookup: CDR1 MNHEY, CDR2 SMNVEV (reference sequence). With V trimmed by 4 bases and J by 5 bases, 11 bases remained unmatched. The CDR3 runs 16 residues. The CDR3 DNA is TGTGCCAGCAGTTCGCTCCGAGGGGGCGCTGACAATGAGCAGTTCTTC. Amino acids: CASSSLRGGADNEQFF.

The V gene is TRBV7-2, the J gene TRBJ2-2; D remains unclear. The V end was cut by 4 bases, the J end by 2 bases, with 5 bases between. Germline assignment: CDR1 SGHTA and CDR2 FQGNSA. The CDR3 has 13 residues. The CDR3 region has the DNA TGTGCCAGCAGCTCCGATAACACCGGGGAGCTGTTTTTT. This gives the protein CASSSDNTGELFF.

This sequence joins TRBV24-1 and TRBJ2-2; D uncertain. The CDR3 contains 14 residues. The germline gives CDR1 KGHDR, CDR2 SFDVKD. V shed 4 bases and J shed 0 bases, with 5 bases lying between them. The CDR3, as DNA: TGTGCCACCAGTGACCTCGCGAACACCGGGGAGCTGTTTTTT. It codes for CATSDLANTGELFF.

As concerns this clonotype: This could be a read error, since a much larger clone is one nucleotide away. V gene TRBV3-1 combines with J gene TRBJ2-1; 8 bases are a match to TRBD2. Germline loops: CDR1 LGHDT, CDR2 YNNKEL (reference sequence). The CDR3 sequence is 13 residues long. Trimming at V came to 8 bases and at J to 5 bases, leaving 5 bases not matched to a gene. CDR3 nucleotides: TGTGCCAGCGGAGGAGCGGGAGACAATGAGCAGTTCTTC. This translates into CASGGAGDNEQFF.

This clonotype was picked up a small number of times. This chain links TRBV7-9 with TRBJ1-4; 9 nucleotides match TRBD1. Trimming at V came to 3 bases and at J to 6 bases, leaving 5 bases not matched to a gene. Germline V gene data show CDR1 as SEHNR and CDR2 as FQNEAQ (reference sequence). CDR3 length: 15 residues. DNA for the CDR3: TGTGCCAGCAGCTTCCCGGACAGGGGATATGAAAAACTGTTTTTT. This encodes CASSFPDRGYEKLFF.